A single sample is the source of the 10 T cell receptor beta chains below, sequenced in a study of cytomegalovirus exposure and HLA in healthy donors. PCR was performed using 60 Vbeta and 13 Jbeta primers. Sequencing used immunoSEQ multiplex PCR; TCRdb keeps in-frame clones, though not all of them. The repertoire holds some 150,000 clones, with approximately 82% as singletons. Sequencing was done on a sample of PBMCs. These receptors were collected from a man aged 35 to 55 in good health and CMV-seronegative.

V gene TRBV7-9 combines with J gene TRBJ1-2; D gene ambiguous. CDR3 length: 11 amino acids. Germline V gene lookup returns CDR1 SEHNR and CDR2 FQNEAQ (reference sequence). V dropped 5 bases and J dropped 7 bases, with 8 bases sitting between them. The CDR3 region has the DNA TGTGCCAGCAGCCCGGGAGCTGGCTACACCTTC. It is translated as CASSPGAGYTF.

The chain joins TRBV27 to TRBJ2-7, with 8 bases matching TRBD1. The CDR3 is 15 amino acids. The ends lost 4 bases at V and 3 bases at J; junction bases unmatched: 8. Germline CDR1 MNHEY, CDR2 SMNVEV (reference sequence). The CDR3 is CASSYRGSLIYEQYF. CDR3 sequence (DNA): TGTGCCAGCAGTTACAGGGGGTCCCTAATCTACGAGCAGTACTTC.

The rearrangement uses TRBV18 and TRBJ1-1; TRBD1 matches at 7 bases. Germline lookup yields CDR1 KGHSH and CDR2 LQKENI. The ends lost 6 bases at V and 0 bases at J; junction bases unmatched: 7. The CDR3 length is 15 residues. The CDR3 is CASSLGTAMNTEAFF. CDR3 sequence (DNA): TGTGCCAGCTCGCTTGGGACAGCCATGAACACTGAAGCTTTCTTT.

This chain connects TRBV7-9 to TRBJ2-5; D possibly corresponds to TRBD1 (7 bases). V was pared by 5 bases and J by 5 bases, with 21 bases between. The CDR3 runs to 16 residues. Germline-derived CDR1 and CDR2 are SEHNR and FQNEAQ (reference sequence). CDR3 region: CASSPRRAGGPETQYF. CDR3 coding DNA: TGTGCCAGCAGCCCCAGGCGGGCAGGGGGGCCGGAGACCCAGTACTTC.

The chain recombines TRBV28 with TRBJ1-2; TRBD1 is a possible D gene (5 bases). CDR3 length: 13 residues. V lost 10 bases, J lost 4 bases, and 16 bases lay in between. In germline, CDR1 is MDHEN, CDR2 SYDVKM. The chain's CDR3 is CATRGRSSYGYTF. The CDR3 DNA reads as TGTGCCACAAGGGGCAGGAGCTCCTATGGCTACACCTTC.

The V and J genes are TRBV6-1 and TRBJ2-7; D perhaps matches TRBD1 (6 bases). The germline CDR1 and CDR2 sequences are MNHNS and SASEGT. The CDR3 runs 15 residues. Trimming took 2 bases from V and 4 from J, leaving 15 bases between them. DNA of the CDR3: TGTGCCAGCAGTGAAAACAGGGATGTATGGTACGAGCAGTACTTC. The encoded protein is CASSENRDVWYEQYF.

This clone appeared a few times. The chain links TRBV4-1 to TRBJ1-1; TRBD1 aligns across 7 bases. The CDR3 loop spans 14 amino acids. Germline values: CDR1 MGHRA, CDR2 YSYEKL. Trimming cost V 4 bases and J 9 bases; bases outside gene matches: 11. CDR3 residues: CASSPTGATTKAFF. The CDR3 DNA sequence: TGCGCCAGCAGCCCCACAGGGGCCACCACCAAAGCTTTCTTT.

The chain employs TRBV5-4 and TRBJ1-2; 7 bases match TRBD1. Germline V gene lookup returns CDR1 SGHNT and CDR2 YYREEE (reference sequence). The CDR3 totals 14 residues. The V gene end was trimmed by 4 bases and the J gene end by 2 bases; junction bases not matched to a gene: 5. In DNA, the CDR3 is TGTGCCAGCAGCGAGGGACAGTACAACTATGGCTACACCTTC. It specifies CASSEGQYNYGYTF.

The chain links TRBV5-1 to TRBJ1-1, with D uncertain. The CDR3 loop spans 13 amino acids. Trimming took 0 bases from V and 3 from J, leaving 6 bases between them. Germline V gene data show CDR1 as SGHRS and CDR2 as YFSETQ. DNA of the CDR3: TGCGCCAGCAGCTTGGCCGGGGACACTGAAGCTTTCTTT. Protein sequence: CASSLAGDTEAFF. Full variable domain (missing parts from reference TRBV5-1 and TRBJ1-1): KAGVTQTPRYLIKTRGQQVTLSCSPISGHRSVSWYQQTPGQGLQFLFEYFSETQRNKGNFPGRFSGRQFSNSRSEMNVSTLELGDSALYLCASSLAGDTEAFFGQGTRLTVV.

This chain uses TRBV14 with TRBJ1-2, with 7 bases that match TRBD1. The CDR3 is made up of 16 amino acids. CDR1 SGHDN and CDR2 FVKESK come from the germline V gene. V shed 3 bases and J 5 bases; nucleotides not matched to a gene: 12. The CDR3 sequence is CASSHPSGQVVYGYTF. The CDR3 DNA reads TGTGCCAGCAGCCATCCGAGCGGACAGGTGGTGTATGGCTACACCTTC.